The present TCR beta chain was sequenced within a study of cytomegalovirus exposure and HLA in healthy donors (dated by TCRdb to the late 2010s). In terms of the full investigation: An earlier analysis of 587 of the donors reported 250 to 300 Gb of sequence data and approximately 110 million unique TCR beta sequences from some 180 million T cells. An earlier analysis of approximately 500 of the donors applied high-throughput TCR beta sequencing to assess whether each TCR beta V gene segment acted as functional or pseudogenic. The genetic ancestry cluster associated with self-reported Caucasian donors included over 80% of the 398 genotyped donors. Typing coverage varied by locus: about 629-630 donors for A, B, C, DRB1 and DQB1; about 520 for DQA1; approximately 610 for DPA1; around 450 for DPB1. The study aimed to test whether cataloging public T cell receptors could reveal signatures of past pathogen exposure. A later genetic analysis took genome-wide SNP genotypes for about 55% of the 666 donors and used that subset as a discovery cohort. To predict cytomegalovirus infection status, the study brought together high-throughput TCR immunosequencing, statistical association of individual TCRs with disease status, and machine learning. The T cell repertoires of 666 subjects were profiled by immunosequencing and related to cytomegalovirus serostatus. All discovery cohort repertoires had been generated on a single sequencing platform. To study patterns of TCR occurrence, a later analysis re-analyzed previously published TCR beta repertoires from around 700 donors and added high-resolution HLA genotyping. Besides the first cohort of approximately 710 subjects, a separate validation cohort made up of over 100 different subjects was used. Donor age, sex, ethnicity and CMV serostatus were collected together with the repertoire data. Roughly 300 gigabases of sequencing data and approximately 85 million unique TCR sequences were included in an early release covering around 600 HLA-typed donors. In the later analysis, no new phenotypic data were used to find candidate immune exposures; instead, reliance was placed on TCR beta sequences and their occurrence across donors. Roughly 5 DR-DQ haplotypes were handled as single units for association and clustering, since linkage in the cohort was strong. Among about 390 genotyped donors of the cohort, an average of around 240,000 unique TCR beta nucleotide sequences were sequenced per donor, roughly 18% of them non-productive. HLA typing covered class I and class II loci at four-digit resolution. Beyond this particular receptor, the publication reports: For the cohort, immune exposure information was limited to CMV serostatus. Because counts were too low, some 17 rarely observed V segments, including chromosome 9 orphons, were excluded from the earlier analysis of 587 of the donors. According to a later genetic analysis, donors in an Asian-associated ancestry cluster had fewer N-insertions in productive TCRs than the approximately 630-donor mean. Roughly uniform sequencing depth across donors was assumed in presence/absence analyses, although this assumption may not hold. In both the original and validation cohorts, the classifier was reported to diagnose cytomegalovirus status with high specificity and sensitivity. Three of the identified cytomegalovirus-associated TCR beta chains were confirmed in vitro to be specific for cytomegalovirus antigens. An association between a missense DCLRE1C variant and V-gene and J-gene trimming of TCR beta chains was found in a later genetic analysis and replicated in an independent cohort. Strong co-occurrence of HLA alleles, especially DR and DQ, made assigning TCR associations to individual alleles difficult. The study listed over 150 TCR beta chains as associated with cytomegalovirus. Several of the top co-occurrence clusters appeared to be linked to parvovirus B19, influenza, CMV and Epstein-Barr virus, according to a later analysis. Correlated functional status among segregating V segments might reflect linkage disequilibrium, but an unknown experimental factor could not be ruled out. Because HLA typing was missing for some donors at each locus, association tests included only the typed subset. Compared with equally common non-associated chains, HLA-associated TCR beta chains in a later analysis were more clonally expanded and had lower generation probabilities. This cohort had only TCR beta chains sequenced, and the lack of alpha or paired-chain data limited which features could be detected. An earlier analysis of approximately 600 of the donors showed that most TCR beta V segments appeared in productive rearrangements either about 90% or about 30% of the time, which broadly matched IMGT annotations. In a later analysis, TCR association rates were found to vary across HLA loci, with the most associated TCRs seen for DRB1 alleles and the fewest for HLA-C alleles. A further reported finding was that TCR beta sequences accurately predicted the HLA-A and HLA-B alleles for most subjects in the first cohort. Specific HLA alleles were associated with over 15,000 TCR beta sequences at a false discovery rate of 0.05 in a later analysis. A cluster of highly shared sequence variants was judged likely to be a technical artifact of the sequencing pipeline. Most TCR sequences were observed very rarely across donors, whereas some public TCRs were present in many individuals. According to the authors, the approach could potentially be generalized to other disease states and immunological phenotypes. A later analysis found that most CMV-associated TCR beta chains appeared HLA-restricted, with HLA associations seemingly driven largely by CMV exposure.

The library relied on the immunoSEQ multiplex PCR assay. For the multiplex PCR, a mixture combining 60 forward primers for TCR Vbeta segments and 13 reverse primers for TCR Jbeta segments was used. A multiplex PCR assay on genomic DNA amplified the CDR3 region of rearranged TCR beta genes. The amplified TCR beta libraries were sequenced on the Illumina HiSeq System as 87-base-pair reads. The study's own analysis went as follows. Across the 600 to 700 repertoires, a later analysis counted 60 million to 90 million unique TCR beta chains, around 11 million of which were shared by at least two donors. Raw reads were error-corrected and collapsed into unique sequences with a nearest-neighbor algorithm that merged closely related sequences to remove PCR and sequencing errors. Alignment of CDR3 sequences to IMGT reference sequences was used to assign V, D and J gene segments. For a sequence to be retained, a match of at least six nucleotides was required to both a V gene segment and a J gene segment. Rearrangements were called productive when the CDR3 lacked stop codons and stayed in frame with V and J; all others were non-productive. Following IMGT convention, CDR3 was defined as the stretch from the second conserved V-encoded cysteine to the conserved J-encoded phenylalanine. The earlier analysis of 587 of the donors excluded any sequence lacking an unambiguous match to a single V gene segment. In an earlier analysis of several hundred of the donors, V segments were called functional above 56.7% productive rearrangements and were called segregating when the between-donor standard deviation exceeded 5%. A statistical classification framework was built to diagnose cytomegalovirus status from the catalog of TCR beta chain sequences. In a later analysis, TCR nucleotide sequences were compared against IMGT/GENE-DB human TR gene sequences so that V and J genes could be assigned. The TCRdist pipeline was used in a later analysis to assign CDR3 sequences and most-parsimonious VDJ recombination scenarios. In a later analysis, every TCR beta chain was defined by the combination of its CDR3 amino acid sequence and its V-gene family, and reads without a unique V-gene family were dropped. In a later analysis, fewer than 600 highly shared, low-generation-probability nucleotide sequences were removed to address suspected cross-contamination and a sequencing artifact. In a later analysis, a clonal expansion index for each public chain was calculated from normalized within-repertoire ranks of inferred template counts. In a later analysis, generation probabilities were computed with a VDJ recombination model fitted to out-of-frame rearrangements, and the resulting probabilities were checked against IGoR. Hypergeometric tests were used in a later analysis to score TCR-TCR, TCR-HLA and TCR-CMV co-occurrence, with a repertoire-size bias correction applied to the TCR pairs. False discovery rates were estimated in a later analysis by permuting HLA or CMV assignments 20 times. In a later analysis, co-occurring TCRs were grouped with DBSCAN, and TCRdist sequence similarity was added when clustering was performed within HLA-allele-positive subsets. Repertoires with fewer than 30,000 or more than 120,000 public chains were left out of co-occurrence clustering, as were four to six repertoires with anomalous nucleotide sharing. TCRdb took this table from immuneACCESS and kept in-frame rearrangements with V and J called. Such tables lack part of the clones; where checked against another copy, unresolved V genes explain under half of the gap, and the rest is unexplained. V and J calls and clone size are as listed in that table; D and trimming were resolved from the DNA. The sample yields around 100,000 clones; 55% to 75% were counted once. Less than 4.5% of the sample is held by the ten biggest clonotypes.

This clone appeared once. The antigen it recognizes is unknown. Within one base of it there is no much larger clone, and no base qualities were kept. The cohort was made up of hundreds of healthy bone marrow donors. At the time of sampling, every cohort member was nominally healthy, though immune exposures that went unrecorded were likely present. The donor was CMV seropositive and belonged to the group of 250 to 350 seropositive cohort members. Each donor provided a peripheral blood sample, and peripheral blood mononuclear cells were used for TCR beta sequencing. The Qiagen DNeasy Blood Extraction Kit was used to extract genomic DNA from the blood cell samples. What was sequenced was PBMCs. This TCR came from a man aged 30 to 45 in good health and CMV-seropositive.

Read as DNA, the sequence is TGTGCCAGCGGGACAGGGTCCTACGAGCAGTACTTC. Translated, this gives CASGTGSYEQYF. This chain is built from TRBV19 and TRBJ2-7, with TRBD1 matching 9 junction bases. CDR1 and CDR2 were assigned from the germline V gene (reference sequence) as LNHDA and SQIVND. The CDR3 measures 12 amino acids from cysteine to phenylalanine. The CDR3 DNA has 36 bases and is translated from base 1. V has 9 bases trimmed and J has 1 base trimmed; junction bases matching no gene number 1.